This TCR beta chain comes out of a study of cytomegalovirus exposure and HLA in healthy donors (dated by TCRdb to 2015 to 2018). Some background on the complete study: An earlier analysis of approximately 640 of the donors reported about 250 Gb of sequence data and some 100 million unique TCR beta sequences from around 200 million T cells. Donor age, sex, ethnicity and CMV serostatus were collected together with the repertoire data. An early release that covered 640 HLA-typed donors contained approximately 320 gigabases of sequencing data and 80 million or so unique TCR sequences. The study aimed to test whether signatures of past pathogen exposure could be identified by cataloging public T cell receptors. To predict cytomegalovirus infection status, the study combined high-throughput TCR immunosequencing, statistical association of individual TCRs with disease status, and machine learning. Rather than drawing on any new phenotypic data, the later analysis identified candidate immune exposures from TCR beta sequences and the way those sequences occurred across donors. Because of strong linkage in the cohort, roughly five DR-DQ haplotypes were treated as single units for association and clustering. Typing coverage differed by locus: A, B, C, DRB1 and DQB1 were typed in about 629-630 donors, DQA1 in approximately 520, DPA1 in over 600, and DPB1 in approximately 450. HLA typing included class I and class II loci at four-digit resolution. On average, around 230,000 unique TCR beta nucleotide sequences were sequenced per donor among 300 to 500 genotyped donors of the cohort, with roughly 18% of those sequences being non-productive. All discovery cohort repertoires had been generated using a single sequencing platform. Along with the roughly 700-subject first cohort, a separate validation cohort of approximately 110 different subjects was used. Of the approximately 400 genotyped donors, 80% to 90% were placed in the genetic ancestry cluster associated with self-reported Caucasian donors. A later genetic analysis took genome-wide SNP genotypes for 398 of the 666 donors and used that subset as a discovery cohort. An earlier analysis of fewer than 700 of the donors applied high-throughput TCR beta sequencing to assess whether each TCR beta V gene segment acted as functional or pseudogenic. The study profiled the T cell repertoires of 500 to 800 subjects by immunosequencing and related them to cytomegalovirus serostatus. In a later analysis, previously published TCR beta repertoires from some 640 donors were re-analyzed and high-resolution HLA genotyping was added so that TCR occurrence patterns could be studied.

In total, about 650 healthy bone marrow donors made up the cohort. At the time of sampling, all cohort members were nominally healthy, though unrecorded immune exposures were likely present. The donor was CMV seropositive and was included in the group of 300 or so seropositive cohort members. Every donor gave a peripheral blood sample, and the peripheral blood mononuclear cells from that sample were used for TCR beta sequencing. Genomic DNA extraction from the blood cell samples was performed with the Qiagen DNeasy Blood Extraction Kit. Germline trimming: 1 base from V, 2 bases from J; junction bases outside gene matches: 3. From the cysteine up to the phenylalanine, the CDR3 has a length of 16 residues. The only DNA kept is the CDR3, 48 bases in frame from the first base. As encoded in the germline V gene, CDR1 is SGHRS while CDR2 is YFSETQ. Library preparation used the immunoSEQ multiplex PCR assay. For the multiplex PCR, a mixture combining 60 forward primers for TCR Vbeta segments and 13 reverse primers for TCR Jbeta segments was used. A multiplex PCR assay on genomic DNA amplified the CDR3 region of rearranged TCR beta genes. On the Illumina HiSeq System, the amplified TCR beta libraries were sequenced as 87-base-pair reads. The original pipeline was this. A later analysis counted about 76 million unique TCR beta chains across the 666 repertoires, and roughly 10 million of these chains were shared by at least two donors. A nearest-neighbor algorithm error-corrected the raw reads and collapsed the reads into unique sequences, merging closely related sequences to remove PCR and sequencing errors. To assign V, D and J gene segments, CDR3 sequences were aligned to IMGT reference sequences. Each retained sequence needed at least a six-nucleotide match to both a V gene segment and a J gene segment. A rearrangement counted as productive if the CDR3 had no stop codons and remained in frame with V and J, and every other rearrangement counted as non-productive. Following IMGT convention, CDR3 was defined as the stretch from the second conserved V-encoded cysteine up to the conserved J-encoded phenylalanine. The earlier analysis of fewer than 700 of the donors excluded sequences that lacked an unambiguous match to a single V gene segment. In an earlier analysis of approximately 610 of the donors, V segments were called functional above 56.7% productive rearrangements and were called segregating when the between-donor standard deviation exceeded 5%. A statistical classification framework was developed to diagnose cytomegalovirus status using the catalog of TCR beta chain sequences. A later analysis assigned V and J genes by comparing TCR nucleotide sequences with IMGT/GENE-DB human TR gene sequences. A later analysis assigned CDR3 sequences and most-parsimonious VDJ recombination scenarios with the TCRdist pipeline. In a later analysis, each TCR beta chain was defined by its CDR3 amino acid sequence together with its V-gene family, and reads lacking a unique V-gene family were excluded. To address suspected cross-contamination and a sequencing artifact, a later analysis removed roughly 640 highly shared, low-generation-probability nucleotide sequences. A later analysis calculated a clonal expansion index for each public chain from normalized within-repertoire ranks of inferred template counts. Generation probabilities in a later analysis came from a VDJ recombination model fitted to out-of-frame rearrangements, and those results were checked against IGoR. A later analysis scored TCR-TCR, TCR-HLA and TCR-CMV co-occurrence with hypergeometric tests, applying a repertoire-size bias correction to TCR pairs. False discovery rates were estimated in a later analysis by permuting HLA or CMV assignments 20 times. In a later analysis, co-occurring TCRs were grouped using DBSCAN, and TCRdist sequence similarity was added for clustering within HLA-allele-positive subsets. For co-occurrence clustering, repertoires with fewer than 30,000 or more than 120,000 public chains were excluded, along with a handful of repertoires with anomalous nucleotide sharing. The table was pulled from immuneACCESS by TCRdb, which kept in-frame rearrangements only. Such tables lose some clones; where checked, under half of the loss comes from unresolved V genes, and the rest has no known cause. D and trimming were read from the DNA, whereas the V and J calls and clone size are those reported in that table. The sample contains 150,000 to 200,000 clones, under 70% of them found a single time. Together, the top ten hold 8% to 13% of the sample.

Details on this clone: Its binding antigen is unknown. Base qualities are not provided; no much larger clone lies one nucleotide away.

Beyond this particular receptor, the publication reports: The cohort was sequenced for TCR beta chains only, and without alpha or paired-chain data the features that could be detected were limited. The only immune exposure information available for the cohort was CMV serostatus. In the study, 164 TCR beta chains were listed as associated with cytomegalovirus. An earlier analysis of approximately 570 of the donors showed that most TCR beta V segments appeared in productive rearrangements either about 90% or about 30% of the time, which broadly matched IMGT annotations. The earlier analysis of nearly 600 of the donors excluded roughly 17 rarely observed V segments, including chromosome 9 orphons, because counts were too low. Specific HLA alleles were associated with 16,951 TCR beta sequences at a false discovery rate of 0.05 in a later analysis. A later analysis reported that several top co-occurrence clusters appeared linked to parvovirus B19, influenza, CMV and Epstein-Barr virus. A cluster of highly shared sequence variants was judged likely to be a technical artifact of the sequencing pipeline. In both the original and validation cohorts, the classifier was reported to diagnose cytomegalovirus status with high specificity and sensitivity. V-gene and J-gene trimming of TCR beta chains was associated with a missense DCLRE1C variant in a later genetic analysis, and the association was replicated in an independent cohort. Because some donors lacked HLA typing at each locus, the association tests relied only on the typed subset. It was suggested by the authors that the approach could potentially be generalized to other disease states and immunological phenotypes. Roughly uniform sequencing depth across donors was assumed in presence/absence analyses, although this assumption may not hold. The 87-base-pair reads could not distinguish some IMGT-functional V segments, including TRBV6-2 and TRBV6-3, so those segments were excluded. A further reported finding was that TCR beta sequences accurately predicted the HLA-A and HLA-B alleles for most subjects in the first cohort. A few of the identified cytomegalovirus-associated TCR beta chains were confirmed in vitro to be specific for cytomegalovirus antigens. In a later analysis, most CMV-associated TCR beta chains were found to appear HLA-restricted, with HLA associations seemingly driven largely by CMV exposure. In a later analysis, the rate of TCR association differed among HLA loci, with DRB1 alleles having the most associated TCRs and HLA-C alleles having the fewest. A later genetic analysis reported fewer N-insertions in productive TCRs among donors in an Asian-associated ancestry cluster than the roughly 650-donor mean. Correlated functional status among segregating V segments might reflect linkage disequilibrium, but an unknown experimental factor could not be ruled out. In a later analysis, HLA-associated TCR beta chains showed more clonal expansion and lower generation probabilities than non-associated chains that were equally common. When HLA alleles, especially DR and DQ, strongly co-occurred, TCR associations were difficult to assign to individual alleles. Across donors, most TCR sequences were observed very rarely, whereas some public TCRs were present in many individuals.

Sequencing was performed on PBMCs. The clonotype was recovered from a young man in good health and CMV-seropositive. This chain is built from TRBV5-1 and TRBJ2-2, with 9 bases in between that match TRBD2. The nucleotides are TGCGCCAGCAGCTTGTTGACTAGCGGTAACACCGGGGAGCTGTTTTTT. It specifies CASSLLTSGNTGELFF.